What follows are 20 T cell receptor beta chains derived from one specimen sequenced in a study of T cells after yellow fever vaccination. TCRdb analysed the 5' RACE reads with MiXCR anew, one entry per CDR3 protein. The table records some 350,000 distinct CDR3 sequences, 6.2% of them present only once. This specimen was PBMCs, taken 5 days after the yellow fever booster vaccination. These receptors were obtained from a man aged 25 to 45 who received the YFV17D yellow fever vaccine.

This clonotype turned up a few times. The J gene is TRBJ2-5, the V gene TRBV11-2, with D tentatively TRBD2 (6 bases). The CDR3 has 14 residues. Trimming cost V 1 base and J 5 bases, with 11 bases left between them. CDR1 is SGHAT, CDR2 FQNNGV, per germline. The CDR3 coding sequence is TGTGCCAGCAGCTTAGCGGGAGTTTTTGAGACCCAGTACTTC. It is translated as CASSLAGVFETQYF.

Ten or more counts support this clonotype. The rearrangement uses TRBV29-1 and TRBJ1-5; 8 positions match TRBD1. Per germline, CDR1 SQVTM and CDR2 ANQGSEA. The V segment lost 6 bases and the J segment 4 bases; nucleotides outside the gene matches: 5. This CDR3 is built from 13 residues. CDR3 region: CSVAQGGNQPQHF. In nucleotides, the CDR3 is TGCAGCGTCGCACAGGGGGGGAATCAGCCCCAGCATTTT. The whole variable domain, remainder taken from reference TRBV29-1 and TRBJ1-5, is SAVISQKPSRDICQRGTSLTIQCQVDSQVTMMFWYRQQPGQSLTLIATANQGSEATYESGFVIDKFPISRPNLTFSTLTVSNMSPEDSSIYLCSVAQGGNQPQHFGDGTRLSIL.

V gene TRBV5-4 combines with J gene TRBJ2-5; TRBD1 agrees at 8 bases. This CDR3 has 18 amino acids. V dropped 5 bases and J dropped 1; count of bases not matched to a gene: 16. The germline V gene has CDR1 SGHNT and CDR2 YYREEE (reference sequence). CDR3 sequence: CASRGDQGAQGPQETQYF. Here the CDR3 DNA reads TGTGCCAGCAGGGGGGATCAGGGGGCGCAAGGGCCCCAAGAGACCCAGTACTTC. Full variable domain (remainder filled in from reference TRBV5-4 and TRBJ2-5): ETGVTQSPTHLIKTRGQQVTLRCSSQSGHNTVSWYQQALGQGPQFIFQYYREEENGRGNFPPRFSGLQFPNYSSELNVNALELDDSALYLCASRGDQGAQGPQETQYFGPGTRLLVL.

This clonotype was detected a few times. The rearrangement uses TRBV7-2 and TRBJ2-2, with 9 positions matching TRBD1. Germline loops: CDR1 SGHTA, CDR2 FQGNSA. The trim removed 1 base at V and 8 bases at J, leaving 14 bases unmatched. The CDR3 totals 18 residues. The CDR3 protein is CASSLGRVLDRGSGELFF. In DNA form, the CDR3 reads TGTGCCAGCAGCTTAGGGCGGGTGTTGGACAGGGGATCGGGGGAGCTGTTTTTT.

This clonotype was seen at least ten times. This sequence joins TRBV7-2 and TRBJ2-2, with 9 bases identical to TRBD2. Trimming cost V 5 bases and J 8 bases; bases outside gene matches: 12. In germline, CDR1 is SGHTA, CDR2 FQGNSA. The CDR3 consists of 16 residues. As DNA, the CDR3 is TGTGCCAGCAGCCTGCGGACTAGCGCTGTTCCAGGGGAGCTGTTTTTT. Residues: CASSLRTSAVPGELFF.

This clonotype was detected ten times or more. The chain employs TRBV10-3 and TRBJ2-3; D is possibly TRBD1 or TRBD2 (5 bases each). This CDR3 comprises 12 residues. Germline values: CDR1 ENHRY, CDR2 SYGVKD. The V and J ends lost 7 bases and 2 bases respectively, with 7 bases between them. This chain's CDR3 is CAIKGTTDTQYF. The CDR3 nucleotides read TGTGCCATCAAGGGGACCACAGATACGCAGTATTTT.

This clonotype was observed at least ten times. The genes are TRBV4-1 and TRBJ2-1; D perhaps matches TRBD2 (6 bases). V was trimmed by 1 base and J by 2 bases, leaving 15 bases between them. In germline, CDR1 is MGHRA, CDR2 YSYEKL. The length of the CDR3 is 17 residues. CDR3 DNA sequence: TGCGCCAGCAGCCAAGTCCGGGCGGGGATGGCCTACAATGAGCAGTTCTTC. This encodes CASSQVRAGMAYNEQFF.

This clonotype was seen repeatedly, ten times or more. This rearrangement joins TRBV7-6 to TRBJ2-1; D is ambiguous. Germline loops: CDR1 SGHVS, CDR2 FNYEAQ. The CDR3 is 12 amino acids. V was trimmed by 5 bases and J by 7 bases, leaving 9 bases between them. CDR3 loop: CASSLGRNEQFF. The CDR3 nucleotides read TGTGCCAGCAGCCTTGGTCGAAATGAGCAGTTCTTC.

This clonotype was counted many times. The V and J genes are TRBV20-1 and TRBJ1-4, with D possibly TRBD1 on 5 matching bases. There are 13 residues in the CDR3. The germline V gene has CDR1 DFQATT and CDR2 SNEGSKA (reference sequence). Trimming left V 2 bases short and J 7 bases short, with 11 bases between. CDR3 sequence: CSARRQGGEKLFF. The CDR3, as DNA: TGCAGTGCTAGAAGGCAGGGCGGTGAAAAACTGTTTTTT.

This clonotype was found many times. CDR3 in DNA: TGTGCCAGCCTACAGGGGGGCTACACCTTC. Protein product: CASLQGGYTF. V is TRBV2 and J is TRBJ1-2; the match to TRBD1 covers 7 bases. With V trimmed by 8 bases and J by 8 bases, 2 bases remained unmatched. This CDR3 has 10 amino acids. Germline lookup yields CDR1 SNHLY and CDR2 FYNNEI.

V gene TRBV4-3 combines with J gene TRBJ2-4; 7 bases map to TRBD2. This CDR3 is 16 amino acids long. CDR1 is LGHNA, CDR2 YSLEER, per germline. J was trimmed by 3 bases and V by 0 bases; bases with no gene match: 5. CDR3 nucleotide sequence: TGCGCCAGCAGCCAAGAGCTAGCGGACAACAAAAACATTCAGTACTTC. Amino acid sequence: CASSQELADNKNIQYF.

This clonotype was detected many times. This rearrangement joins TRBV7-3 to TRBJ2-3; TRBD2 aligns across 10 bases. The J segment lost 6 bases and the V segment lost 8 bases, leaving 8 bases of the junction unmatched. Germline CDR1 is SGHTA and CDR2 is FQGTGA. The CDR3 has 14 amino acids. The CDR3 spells CASASGSGRDTQYF. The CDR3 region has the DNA TGTGCCAGCGCTAGCGGGAGTGGTCGGGATACGCAGTATTTT.

CDR3 nucleotide sequence: TGCGCCAGCAGCCAAGAGACAGCGGCCCGAACCTACGAGCAGTACTTC. It is translated as CASSQETAARTYEQYF. The J gene is TRBJ2-7, the V gene TRBV4-3; either TRBD1 or TRBD2 may fit D (5 bases each). V was clipped by 0 bases and J by 2 bases, with 14 bases between them. Germline lookup yields CDR1 LGHNA and CDR2 YSLEER. The CDR3 runs to 16 residues.

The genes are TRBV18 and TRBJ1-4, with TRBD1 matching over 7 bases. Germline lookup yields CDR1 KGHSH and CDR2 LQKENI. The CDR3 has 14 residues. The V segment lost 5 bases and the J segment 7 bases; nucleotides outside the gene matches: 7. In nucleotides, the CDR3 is TGTGCCAGCTCAATCGACAGGGAGGTTGAAAAACTGTTTTTT. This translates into CASSIDREVEKLFF.

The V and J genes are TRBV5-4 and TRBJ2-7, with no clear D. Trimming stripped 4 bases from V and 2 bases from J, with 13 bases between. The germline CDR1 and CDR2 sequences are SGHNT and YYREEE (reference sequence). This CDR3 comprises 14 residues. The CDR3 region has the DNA TGTGCCAGCAGCCCGGCAGCGCCCCCCTACGAGCAGTACTTC. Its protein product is CASSPAAPPYEQYF.

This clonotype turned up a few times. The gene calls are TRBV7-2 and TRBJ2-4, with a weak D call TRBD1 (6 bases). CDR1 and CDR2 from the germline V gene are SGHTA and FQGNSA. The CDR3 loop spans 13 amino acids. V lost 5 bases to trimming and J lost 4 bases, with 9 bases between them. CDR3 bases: TGTGCCAGCAGCCGGACAGATAAAAACATTCAGTACTTC. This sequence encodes CASSRTDKNIQYF.

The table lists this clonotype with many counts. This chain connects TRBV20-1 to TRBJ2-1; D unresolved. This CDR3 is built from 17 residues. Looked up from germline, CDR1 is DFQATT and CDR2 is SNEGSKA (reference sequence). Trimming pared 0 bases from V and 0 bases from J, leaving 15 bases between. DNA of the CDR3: TGCAGTGCTAGAGATCCCCCAGACGGAAGCTCCTACAATGAGCAGTTCTTC. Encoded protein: CSARDPPDGSSYNEQFF.

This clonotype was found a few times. CDR3 region: CASSSTSSNEQFF. In DNA, the CDR3 is TGCGCCAGCAGCTCGACTAGTTCCAATGAGCAGTTCTTC. The chain couples TRBV5-1 to TRBJ2-1; TRBD2 is a possible D gene (6 bases). Germline assignment: CDR1 SGHRS and CDR2 YFSETQ. Trimming cost V 3 bases and J 6 bases, with 10 bases left between them. The CDR3 runs 13 residues.

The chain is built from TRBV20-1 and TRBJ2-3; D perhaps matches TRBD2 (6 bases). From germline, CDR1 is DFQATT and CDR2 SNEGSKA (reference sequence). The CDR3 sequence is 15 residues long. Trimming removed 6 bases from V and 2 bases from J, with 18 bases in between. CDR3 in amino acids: CSAQGGVTHTDTQYF. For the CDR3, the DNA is TGCAGTGCCCAGGGAGGAGTCACACACACAGATACGCAGTATTTT.

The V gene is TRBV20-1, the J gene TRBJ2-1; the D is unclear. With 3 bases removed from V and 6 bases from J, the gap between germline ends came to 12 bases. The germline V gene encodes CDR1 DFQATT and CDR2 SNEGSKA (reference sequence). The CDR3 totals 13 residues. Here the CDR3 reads CSASRPWANEQFF. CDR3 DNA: TGCAGTGCTAGCCGGCCCTGGGCCAATGAGCAGTTCTTC.